The source of this T cell receptor beta chain is a study of cytomegalovirus exposure and HLA in healthy donors (dated by TCRdb to the late 2010s). In the study overall: According to a later analysis, the 120 validation repertoires were produced on the same platform as the 680 or so repertoires of the first cohort. The study was designed to test whether signatures of past pathogen exposure could be identified by cataloging public T cell receptors. Along with the 666-subject first cohort, a separate validation cohort of some 130 different subjects was used. To predict cytomegalovirus infection status, the study combined high-throughput TCR immunosequencing, statistical association of individual TCRs with disease status, and machine learning. The investigation overall reported the following: Three of the identified cytomegalovirus-associated TCR beta chains were confirmed in vitro to be specific for cytomegalovirus antigens. A later analysis had no HLA typing for the validation cohort, so co-occurrence there was scored across all 130 or so repertoires. In a later analysis, TCRs clustered in the first cohort were found to also tend to co-occur in the roughly 120 validation repertoires, with 85% to 95% of cluster scores above 0. Cytomegalovirus status was reported to be diagnosed by the classifier with high specificity and sensitivity in both the original and validation cohorts. The study listed approximately 150 TCR beta chains as associated with cytomegalovirus. Across donors, most TCR sequences were observed very rarely, whereas some public TCRs were present in many individuals. The authors suggested that the approach could potentially be extended to other disease states and immunological phenotypes.

Donors formed part of the validation cohort, which comprised about 130 subjects and was distinct from the first cohort of under 850 subjects. The receptor library was made with the immunoSEQ multiplex PCR assay. As for how the authors treated the data: A statistical classification framework was developed to diagnose cytomegalovirus status using the catalog of TCR beta chain sequences. Entries here come from immuneACCESS through TCRdb and include only in-frame sequences with V and J called. Some clones fail to appear in such tables; in the studies checked, an unresolved V gene covers under half of the shortfall, and the cause of the remainder is unknown. V, J and clone size reflect that table, while D and trimming were determined from the DNA. For this sample there are some 150,000 clones; approximately 89% appear just once. The ten top clones hold 9% to 9.5% of the sample. There are 16 amino acids in the CDR3, from cysteine to phenylalanine inclusive. The retained sequence is limited to the CDR3, 48 bases, with the frame set at the first base. The germline V gene (reference sequence) gives CDR1 as PRHDT and CDR2 as FYEKMQ. Clipping removes 5 bases from V and 9 bases from J, with 18 as the unmatched junction base count.

Regarding this clone: The specificity of this receptor is unknown. There are no base qualities to consult, and no much larger clone falls within one base.

The receptor chain draws on TRBV13 and TRBJ2-5; the central 7 bases match TRBD1. The source of this sequence is a woman younger than 30 in good health and CMV-seropositive. Material: PBMCs. The DNA reads as follows: TGTGCCAGCAGCCCATTAAGGGACAGAGCTTATGGGGCCCAGTACTTC. This yields the protein CASSPLRDRAYGAQYF. The CDR3 plus the reference TRBV13 and TRBJ2-5 genes for the other parts give the full variable domain: AAGVIQSPRHLIKEKRETATLKCYPIPRHDTVYWYQQGPGQDPQFLISFYEKMQSDKGSIPDRFSAQQFSDYHSELNMSSLELGDSALYFCASSPLRDRAYGAQYFGPGTRLLVL.